A selection of T cell receptor beta chains follows, all from one sample in a study of blood T cell repertoires in COVID-19. Assay used: immunoSEQ multiplex PCR; TCRdb lists only in-frame clones, some missing. This sample has 200,000 to 250,000 clones; about 80% occur once, and the top ten carry 14% to 15%. Sequenced input: PBMCs or T cells enriched from blood (not recorded which). The receptors were sampled from a man in his forties who had recovered from COVID-19. CDR3s include the opening cysteine and the closing phenylalanine or tryptophan. Each record gives: CDR3 protein, J gene, clone size, V gene. Clone size is given for some rows only: seen once, a few or many times, or a class if the clone is expanded.

CDR3: CASSVGQLNYGYTF
J: TRBJ1-2
size: once
V: TRBV7-2

CDR3: CASSESEGYGYTF
J: TRBJ1-2
size: -
V: TRBV2

CDR3: CASSGRVFGNQPQHF
J: TRBJ1-5
size: few
V: TRBV6-2/TRBV6-3

CDR3: CAWTQIGNYGYTF
J: TRBJ1-2
size: few
V: TRBV30

CDR3: CASSNVQGTAQHF
J: TRBJ1-5
size: once
V: TRBV7-6

CDR3: CASRVSSGNTIYF
J: TRBJ1-3
size: -
V: TRBV19

CDR3: CASSSWTGLNTEAFF
J: TRBJ1-1
size: -
V: TRBV27

CDR3: CASSGTRGSRERETQYF
J: TRBJ2-5
size: -
V: TRBV19

CDR3: CASSIGQGGGEKLFF
J: TRBJ1-4
size: -
V: TRBV19

CDR3: CASSLATANTGELFF
J: TRBJ2-2
size: -
V: TRBV5-1

CDR3: CARTTSGEYEQFF
J: TRBJ2-1
size: few
V: TRBV10-1

CDR3: CASSLTSGSSYEQYF
J: TRBJ2-7
size: -
V: TRBV5-5

CDR3: CASSPEVRGIKFF
J: TRBJ2-1
size: -
V: TRBV5-1

CDR3: CASSQGSSGGHQETQYF
J: TRBJ2-5
size: -
V: TRBV5-4

CDR3: CASSEGALGYEQYF
J: TRBJ2-7
size: few
V: TRBV6-1

CDR3: CASTLGGAMNTEAFF
J: TRBJ1-1
size: -
V: TRBV5-1